This T cell receptor beta chain was observed in a study of T cell repertoires in cytomegalovirus infection. Findings and limits, study-wide: Dominating the ex vivo response were TCR beta clonotypes that were CMV-specific and HLA-C-restricted.

This clonotype was observed at least ten times. Its matching antigen is unknown. Each CDR3 protein gets one entry after TCRdb re-called the reads with MiXCR. The sample yields fewer than 550,000 distinct CDR3 sequences, approximately 25% seen once. The CDR3 extends over 15 amino acids. Germline-derived CDR1 and CDR2 are SGHTA and FQGTGA. V lost 5 bases, J lost 3 bases, and 15 bases lay in between. Specimen: PBMCs. This rearrangement joins TRBV7-3 to TRBJ2-3, with a possible D match to TRBD1 (6 bases). The TCR sequence derives from a human donor in good health (CMV status not recorded). Some clones in this sample may be carry-over from other donors' samples. The CDR3 loop is CASSPRGQVTDTQYF. The CDR3 DNA reads as TGTGCCAGCAGCCCCAGGGGCCAGGTAACAGATACGCAGTATTTT.